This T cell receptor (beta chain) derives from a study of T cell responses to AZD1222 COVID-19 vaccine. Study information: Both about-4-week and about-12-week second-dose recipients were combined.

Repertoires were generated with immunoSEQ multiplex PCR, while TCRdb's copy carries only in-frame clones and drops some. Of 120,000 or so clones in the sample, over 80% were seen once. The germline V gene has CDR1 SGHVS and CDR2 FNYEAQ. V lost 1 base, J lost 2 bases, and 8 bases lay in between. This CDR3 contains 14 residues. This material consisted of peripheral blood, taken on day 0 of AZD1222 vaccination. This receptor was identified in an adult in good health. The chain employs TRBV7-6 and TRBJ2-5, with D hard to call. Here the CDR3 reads CASSLGAKQETQYF. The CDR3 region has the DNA TGTGCCAGCAGCTTAGGAGCAAAGCAAGAGACCCAGTACTTC.